Many counts were recorded for the clone carrying this T cell receptor beta chain. Antigen specificity is unknown. The data originate from a study of T-cell memory formation after mild COVID-19. Overall study findings and caveats: Contracting clones from day 15 to 85 showed balanced CD4/CD8; later expanders favored CD4+.

The CDR3 covers 16 residues. V was cut by 3 bases and J by 7 bases, with 19 bases left in between. The germline CDR1 and CDR2 sequences are LGHNA and YSLEER. In TCRdb, the 5' RACE reads were re-called with MiXCR into one record per CDR3 protein. The table lists 360,000 or so distinct CDR3 sequences, 28% of them singletons. The sequencing input was PBMCs or a T cell subset sorted from them (not recorded which). The chain employs TRBV4-3 and TRBJ2-4; unclear D gene. The TCR originated in an adult woman who had mild COVID-19 (a few samples of this study predate the infection). Cell type and time point are not known. CDR3 sequence reads: CASSHSRESSRNIQYF. The CDR3 region has the DNA TGCGCCAGCAGCCATTCACGTGAGAGCTCCCGGAACATTCAGTACTTC.